In this sample, the clone carrying this TCR beta chain turned up many times. TCRdb independently ran MiXCR on the reads; one entry per CDR3 protein. The table shows about 490,000 distinct CDR3 sequences, with 16% occurring only once. This specimen comes from a study of T cell repertoires in cytomegalovirus infection. As for the study in general: In public TCR beta signatures, there were indications of both CMV infection and matching HLA type.

The germline gives CDR1 SEHNR, CDR2 FQNEAQ (reference sequence). The V end was cut by 5 bases, the J end by 10 bases, with 15 bases between. CDR3 size: 14 residues. Sequencing input: CD8+ T cells from PBMCs. The chain carries TRBV7-9 and TRBJ2-6, with D possibly being TRBD1 (5 bases). This clonotype originated in a human donor in good health (CMV status not recorded). Some clones in this sample may be carry-over from other donors' samples. The CDR3 sequence is CASSPPLQGNVLTF. In DNA, the CDR3 is TGTGCCAGCAGCCCACCCCTCCAGGGAAACGTCCTGACTTTC.